This T cell receptor beta chain was identified in a study of blood T cell repertoires in COVID-19. The wider study: COVID-19 samples collected from the United States, Italy and Spain covered acute and convalescent phases. T cells, B-cell-depleted T cells, or PBMCs provided the cDNA or gDNA that served as material.

CDR1 is LNHDA and CDR2 is SQIVND in the germline V gene (reference sequence). Trimming cost V 5 bases and J 2 bases, with 15 bases left between them. There are 15 residues in the CDR3. In the original analysis: Researchers report that nucleated cell counts were estimated from reference gene primer amplification. Data came from immunoSEQ multiplex PCR; TCRdb stores just in-frame clones and leaves some out. V and J calls and clone size follow that table, whereas D and trimming were derived from the DNA. Among 150,000 to 180,000 clones listed, approximately 85% were seen once. This rearrangement joins TRBV19 to TRBJ1-1; D is possibly TRBD1 (6 bases). The TCR was taken from a man in his 60s with COVID-19, enrolled during active disease. The sequenced sample consisted of peripheral blood. This CDR3 reads CASSSPGQPNTEAFF. The CDR3 DNA is TGTGCCAGTAGTTCCCCCGGACAGCCTAACACTGAAGCTTTCTTT.